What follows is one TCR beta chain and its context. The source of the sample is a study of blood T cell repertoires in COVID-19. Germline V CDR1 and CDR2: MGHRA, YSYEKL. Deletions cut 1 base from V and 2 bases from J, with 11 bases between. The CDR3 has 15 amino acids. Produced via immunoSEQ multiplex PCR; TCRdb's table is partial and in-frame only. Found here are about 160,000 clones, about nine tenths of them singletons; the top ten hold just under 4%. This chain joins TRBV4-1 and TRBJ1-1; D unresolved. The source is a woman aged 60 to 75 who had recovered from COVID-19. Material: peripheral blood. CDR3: CASSQAALRNTEAFF. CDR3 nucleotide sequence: TGCGCCAGCAGCCAAGCCGCCCTCAGAAACACTGAAGCTTTCTTT.